Following are 3 T cell receptor beta chains from one sample sequenced in a study of blood T cell repertoires in COVID-19. Data came from immunoSEQ multiplex PCR; TCRdb stores just in-frame clones and leaves some out. The sample includes approximately 170,000 clones, approximately 91% seen only once; the top ten take about 1%. The source material was peripheral blood. The receptors come from a man aged 25 to 45 with acute or convalescent COVID-19.

This chain connects TRBV7-9 to TRBJ1-3, with D possibly being TRBD1 (5 bases). CDR1 and CDR2 (germline): SEHNR, FQNEAQ (reference sequence). The CDR3 has 14 residues. V shed 5 bases and J shed 8 bases, with 16 bases lying between them. The CDR3 reads CASSNFGGRHTIYF. The CDR3 region has the DNA TGTGCCAGCAGCAATTTTGGGGGGAGGCACACCATATATTTT.

The chain couples TRBV3-1 (or the pseudogene TRBV3-2) to TRBJ1-2, with unresolved D. The germline gives CDR1 LGHDT, CDR2 YNNKEL (reference sequence). Trimming left V 0 bases short and J 7 bases short, with 9 bases between. The CDR3 sequence is 13 residues long. In DNA form, the CDR3 reads TGTGCCAGCAGCCAAGAAGCTGATCTTGGCTACACCTTC. Translating gives CASSQEADLGYTF.

In DNA, the CDR3 is TGTGCCAGCGGACAGGGGAGGATTGGCTACACCTTC. Residues: CASGQGRIGYTF. The chain carries TRBV27 and TRBJ1-2, with 9 bases identical to TRBD1. The germline CDR1 and CDR2 sequences are MNHEY and SMNVEV (reference sequence). The length of the CDR3 is 12 residues. V shed 8 bases and J 7 bases; nucleotides not matched to a gene: 5.